These 6 T cell receptor beta chains share one sample of origin, sequenced in a study of cytomegalovirus exposure and HLA in healthy donors. Sequencing used immunoSEQ multiplex PCR; TCRdb keeps in-frame clones, though not all of them. The profile covers 130,000 or so clones, with around 90% appearing a single time and 1.9% taken by the ten largest. What was sequenced was PBMCs. These receptors were obtained from a woman in her late teens or twenties in good health and CMV-seronegative.

This clone was observed a handful of times. The V gene is TRBV7-8, the J gene TRBJ2-1, with 8 bases that match TRBD2. The germline CDR1 and CDR2 sequences are SGHVS and FQNEAQ. After removal of 6 bases from V and 2 bases from J, the junction contained 9 bases not matched to a gene. This CDR3 comprises 16 residues. CDR3 amino acids: CASSPTGTRPYNEQFF. CDR3 DNA sequence: TGTGCCAGCAGTCCTACCGGGACTAGGCCCTACAATGAGCAGTTCTTC.

This chain connects TRBV5-4 to TRBJ1-1; tentative D call: TRBD1 (5 bases). Germline V gives CDR1 SGHNT, CDR2 YYREEE (reference sequence). CDR3 length equals 14 residues. The germline V and J ends were trimmed by 4 bases and 1 base, with 11 bases remaining between them. DNA for the CDR3: TGTGCCAGCAGCCCGGGACTTACGAACACTGAAGCTTTCTTT. It specifies CASSPGLTNTEAFF. The whole variable domain, filled in from reference TRBV5-4 and TRBJ1-1, reads ETGVTQSPTHLIKTRGQQVTLRCSSQSGHNTVSWYQQALGQGPQFIFQYYREEENGRGNFPPRFSGLQFPNYSSELNVNALELDDSALYLCASSPGLTNTEAFFGQGTRLTVV.

The V and J genes are TRBV12-5 and TRBJ2-3; 11 bases match TRBD2. After removal of 5 bases from V and 3 bases from J, the junction contained 4 bases not matched to a gene. The CDR3 consists of 15 residues. Germline V CDR1 and CDR2: LGHNT, FRNRAP. The CDR3 DNA reads as TGTGCTAGTGGTCACGGGACTAGCGGAACAGATACGCAGTATTTT. Translation: CASGHGTSGTDTQYF.

This sequence joins TRBV10-3 and TRBJ1-2; tentative D call: TRBD1 (5 bases). Germline CDR1 and CDR2: ENHRY and SYGVKD. This CDR3 comprises 14 residues. V was clipped by 3 bases and J by 6 bases, with 14 bases between them. The CDR3 sequence: CAISDPTAYDGYTF. In nucleotides, the CDR3 is TGTGCCATCAGTGATCCGACAGCTTACGATGGCTACACCTTC.

CDR3 region: CASSGTGAHYGYTF. The CDR3 DNA reads as TGTGCCAGCAGTGGGACAGGCGCCCACTATGGCTACACCTTC. The chain links TRBV27 to TRBJ1-2; TRBD1 matches 8 bases. The CDR3 has 14 amino acids. CDR1 MNHEY and CDR2 SMNVEV come from the germline V gene (reference sequence). The trim removed 5 bases at V and 3 bases at J, leaving 5 bases unmatched.

This sequence joins TRBV30 and TRBJ2-7; TRBD1 matches at 9 bases. The CDR3 has 15 amino acids. Germline loops: CDR1 GTSNPN, CDR2 SVGIG (reference sequence). The trim removed 2 bases at V and 2 bases at J, leaving 7 bases unmatched. The CDR3 loop reads CAWSPSWDRAYEQYF. In DNA, the CDR3 is TGTGCCTGGAGTCCCAGCTGGGACAGGGCCTACGAGCAGTACTTC.